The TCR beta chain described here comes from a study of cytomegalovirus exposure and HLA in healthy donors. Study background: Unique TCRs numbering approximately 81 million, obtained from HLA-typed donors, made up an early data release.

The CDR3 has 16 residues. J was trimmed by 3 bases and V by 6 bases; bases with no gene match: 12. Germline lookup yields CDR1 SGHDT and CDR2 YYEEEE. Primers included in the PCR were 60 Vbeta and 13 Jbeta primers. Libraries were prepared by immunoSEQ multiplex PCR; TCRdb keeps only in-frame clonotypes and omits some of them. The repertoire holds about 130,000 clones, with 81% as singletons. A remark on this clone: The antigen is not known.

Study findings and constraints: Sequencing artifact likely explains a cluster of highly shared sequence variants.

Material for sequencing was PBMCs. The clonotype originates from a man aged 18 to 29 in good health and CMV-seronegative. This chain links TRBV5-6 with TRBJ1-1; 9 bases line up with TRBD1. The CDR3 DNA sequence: TGTGCCAGCAACCTATACAGGGGGCAAGGTGACACTGAAGCTTTCTTT. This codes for CASNLYRGQGDTEAFF.